This T cell receptor beta chain was captured by sequencing in a study of shared clonotypes between healthy human individuals. General study results and limits: Generation probabilities were higher for clonotypes shared across all four sorted-subset donors than for unshared ones. Generally, naive subsets came out with larger estimated richness than memory subsets.

When replicate PCRs were run on sorted subsets, they used about 200 ng DNA, tens of thousands of T cell genomes. Here immunoSEQ multiplex PCR was the method, and the copy in TCRdb shows in-frame clones only, minus some. The sample shows under 1,100,000 clones, more than 60% of them seen only once. V lost 5 bases to trimming and J lost 0 bases; unmatched junction nucleotides: 9. Germline CDR1 and CDR2: SGHAT and FQNNGV. The CDR3 contains 16 residues. Healthy adults negative for HIV, lacking recent acute infections or vaccinations, served as donors. Points on this clone: Antigen: not known.

The TCR sequence derives from a man younger than 30 in good health. The chain recombines TRBV11-2 with TRBJ2-7; 8 nucleotides line up with TRBD2. The sample comprised memory CD4+ T cells sorted from blood. Noted subset: CD45RA-negative fraction. DNA for the CDR3: TGTGCCAGCAGCGCCGCTAGCGGGCCCCGCTCCTACGAGCAGTACTTC. Residues: CASSAASGPRSYEQYF.